One T cell receptor (beta chain) is described in this entry. This sample stems from a study of blood T cell repertoires in COVID-19. How the authors handled the data: It was from reference gene primer amplification that nucleated cell counts were estimated. Assay: immunoSEQ multiplex PCR; the TCRdb copy retains only in-frame clones and omits some. Clone size and the V and J calls come from that table; the DNA yielded D and trimming. This repertoire shows 250,000 or so clones, approximately 90% found once; its top ten account for about 3%. The CDR3 is made up of 15 amino acids. Trimming shortened V by 4 bases and J by 3 bases, and 13 bases separated the two germline ends. CDR1 and CDR2 from the germline V gene are SGHAT and FQNNGV. Within the 2 weeks before study entry, each person in the exposed group met a COVID-19 case.

This chain connects TRBV11-2 to TRBJ2-1; TRBD1 is a possible D gene (6 bases). The source material was PBMCs or T cells enriched from blood (not recorded which). The receptor was isolated from a man aged 35-49 years who had been exposed to COVID-19. The CDR3: CASSWELGGYNEQFF. In nucleotides, the CDR3 is TGTGCCAGCAGCTGGGAGCTAGGGGGCTACAATGAGCAGTTCTTC.